This T cell receptor (beta chain) was profiled in a study of T cells after yellow fever vaccination. After removal of 5 bases from V and 7 bases from J, the junction contained 8 bases not matched to a gene. The V gene's germline CDR1 is SEHNR and CDR2 FQNEAQ (reference sequence). The CDR3 spans 15 residues. Production of TCR cDNA was by 5'RACE template switching, which also added a universal primer site and UMIs. TCRdb re-derived calls from the 5' RACE reads in MiXCR, one entry per CDR3 protein. In the table there are 500,000 to 700,000 distinct CDR3 sequences, under 25% of which are singletons. The TCR comes from a young man who received the YFV17D yellow fever vaccine. This sequence joins TRBV7-9 and TRBJ2-1; TRBD2 agrees at 10 bases. This sample comprised PBMCs, obtained 15 days after the yellow fever booster vaccination. The DNA for the CDR3 is TGTGCCAGCAGCGCGACTAGCGGGCCATGGAATGAGCAGTTCTTC. Protein product: CASSATSGPWNEQFF.